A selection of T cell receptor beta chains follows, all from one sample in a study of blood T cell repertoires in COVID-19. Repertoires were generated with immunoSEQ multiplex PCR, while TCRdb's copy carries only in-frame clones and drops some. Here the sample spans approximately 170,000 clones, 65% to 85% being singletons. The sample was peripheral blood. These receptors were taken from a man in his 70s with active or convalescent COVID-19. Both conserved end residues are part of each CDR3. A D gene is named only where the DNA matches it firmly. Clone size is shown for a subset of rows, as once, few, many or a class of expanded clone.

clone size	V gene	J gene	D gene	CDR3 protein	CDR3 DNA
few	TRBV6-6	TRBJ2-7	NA	CASSYTRGQYF	TGTGCCAGCAGTTACACCCGGGGGCAGTACTTC
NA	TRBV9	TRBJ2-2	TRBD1	CASSLRGQEPTGELFF	TGTGCCAGCAGCCTACGAGGACAGGAGCCAACCGGGGAGCTGTTTTTT
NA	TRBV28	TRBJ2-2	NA	CASSPREPRVGELFF	TGTGCCAGCAGTCCCCGGGAGCCCAGGGTCGGGGAGCTGTTTTTT
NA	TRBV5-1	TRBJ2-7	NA	CASSLQGNSYEQYF	TGCGCCAGCAGCTTACAGGGAAATTCCTACGAGCAGTACTTC
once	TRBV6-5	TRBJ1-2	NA	CASSYRDRLYGYTF	TGTGCCAGCAGTTACCGTGACAGGCTCTATGGCTACACCTTC
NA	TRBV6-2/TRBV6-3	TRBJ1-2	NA	CASSRGRLYGYTF	TGTGCCAGCAGCCGAGGGAGGCTCTATGGCTACACCTTC
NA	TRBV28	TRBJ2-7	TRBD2	CASQTSGRAYEQYF	TGTGCCAGCCAGACTAGCGGGAGGGCCTACGAGCAGTACTTC
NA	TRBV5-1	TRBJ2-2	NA	CASSLASRSALFF	TGCGCCAGCAGCTTGGCCTCCAGGTCCGCGCTGTTTTTT
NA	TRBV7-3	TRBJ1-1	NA	CASSPQTGMNTEAFF	TGTGCCAGCAGCCCCCAGACGGGAATGAACACTGAAGCTTTCTTT
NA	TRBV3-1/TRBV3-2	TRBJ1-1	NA	CASSQAQAGNTEAFF	TGTGCCAGCAGCCAAGCTCAAGCAGGGAACACTGAAGCTTTCTTT
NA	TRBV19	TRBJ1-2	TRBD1	CASTILRGQLTYGYTF	TGTGCCAGTACCATTTTACGGGGACAGCTAACCTATGGCTACACCTTC
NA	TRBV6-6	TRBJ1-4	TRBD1	CASSRQGPPSSTNEKLFF	TGTGCCAGCAGCCGACAGGGCCCTCCCTCATCAACTAATGAAAAACTGTTTTTT
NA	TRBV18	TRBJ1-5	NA	CASSPSSSRGNQPQHF	TGTGCCAGCTCACCAAGCAGCAGTCGGGGCAATCAGCCCCAGCATTTT
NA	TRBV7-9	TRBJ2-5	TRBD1	CASADRAQETQYF	TGTGCCAGCGCCGACAGGGCCCAAGAGACCCAGTACTTC
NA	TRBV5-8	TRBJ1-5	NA	CASSARGGTGQPQHF	TGTGCCAGCAGCGCCCGGGGGGGTACGGGTCAGCCCCAGCATTTT
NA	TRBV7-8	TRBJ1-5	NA	CASSLEFRNQPQHF	TGTGCCAGCAGCTTAGAGTTCAGGAATCAGCCCCAGCATTTT
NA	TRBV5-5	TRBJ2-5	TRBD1	CASSRGQGDGETQYF	TGTGCCAGCTCCCGAGGGCAGGGGGACGGGGAGACCCAGTACTTC
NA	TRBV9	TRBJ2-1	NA	CASSVVSSVSYNEQFF	TGTGCCAGCAGCGTAGTATCTAGCGTCTCCTACAATGAGCAGTTCTTC